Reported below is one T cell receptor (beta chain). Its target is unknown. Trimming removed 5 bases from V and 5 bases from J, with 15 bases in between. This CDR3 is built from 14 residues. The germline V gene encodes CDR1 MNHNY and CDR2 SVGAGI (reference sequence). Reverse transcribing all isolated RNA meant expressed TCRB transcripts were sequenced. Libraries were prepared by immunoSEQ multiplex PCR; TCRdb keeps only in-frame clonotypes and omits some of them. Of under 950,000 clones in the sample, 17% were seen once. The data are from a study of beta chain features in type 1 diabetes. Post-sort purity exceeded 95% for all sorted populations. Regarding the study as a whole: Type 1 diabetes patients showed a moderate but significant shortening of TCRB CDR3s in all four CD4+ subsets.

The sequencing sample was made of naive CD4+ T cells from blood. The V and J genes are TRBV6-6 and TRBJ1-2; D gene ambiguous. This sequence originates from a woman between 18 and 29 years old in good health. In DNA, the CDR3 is TGTGCCAGCAGTCCGTTTGCCGCCGGTTATGGCTACACCTTC. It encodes CASSPFAAGYGYTF.